The clone carrying this T cell receptor (beta chain) was counted a few times. The antigen remains undetermined. These data belong to a study of CD8+CD57+ T cells in acquired aplastic anemia. Turning to the study itself: DNA from sorted CD4+ and CD8+ cells averaged roughly 3.2 ug.

The template for TCR beta VDJ and CDR3 sequence profiling was genomic DNA. TCRdb used MiXCR to reprocess the reads, holding one entry per CDR3 protein. Of roughly 280,000 distinct CDR3 sequences listed, 45% to 65% are singletons. Sequencing involved patients with CD8+CD57+ cell expansion previously shown by flow cytometry. With no exception, the patients had severe acquired aplastic anemia. No therapy was given to patients before blood sampling. The study's findings and limits: Shared by patients and controls, just under 30 CD8+ CDR3s were abundant in patients.

What was sequenced was sorted CD4+, CD8+, or CD8+CD57+ T cells (not recorded which) from PBMCs. The TCR was taken from a human donor with aplastic anemia.

CDR3 coding DNA: TGTGCCACCAGTGACCCGCCGGGACAGGGATCCTACGAGCAGTACTTC. Amino acid sequence: CATSDPPGQGSYEQYF. The gene calls are TRBV24-1 and TRBJ2-7; 9 nucleotides match TRBD1. The V gene end was trimmed by 4 bases and the J gene end by 1 base; junction bases not matched to a gene: 7. Germline loops: CDR1 KGHDR, CDR2 SFDVKD. The CDR3 is 16 amino acids.